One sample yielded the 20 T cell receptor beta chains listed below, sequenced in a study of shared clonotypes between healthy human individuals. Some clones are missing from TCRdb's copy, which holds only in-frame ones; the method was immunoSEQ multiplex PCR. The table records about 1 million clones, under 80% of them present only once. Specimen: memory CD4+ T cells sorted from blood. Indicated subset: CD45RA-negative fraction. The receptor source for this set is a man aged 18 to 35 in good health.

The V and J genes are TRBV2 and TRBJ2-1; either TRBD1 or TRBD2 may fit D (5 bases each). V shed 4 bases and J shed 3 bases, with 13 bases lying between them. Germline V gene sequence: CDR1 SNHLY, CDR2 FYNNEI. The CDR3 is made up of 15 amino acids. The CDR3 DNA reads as TGTGCCAGCAGTGCCGGGACCGCGCTCTACAATGAGCAGTTCTTC. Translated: CASSAGTALYNEQFF.

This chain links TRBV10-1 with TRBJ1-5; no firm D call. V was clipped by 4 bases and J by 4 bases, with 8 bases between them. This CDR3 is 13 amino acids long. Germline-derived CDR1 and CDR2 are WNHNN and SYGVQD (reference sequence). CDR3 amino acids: CASSGGENQPQHF. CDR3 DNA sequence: TGCGCCAGCAGTGGCGGGGAGAATCAGCCCCAGCATTTT.

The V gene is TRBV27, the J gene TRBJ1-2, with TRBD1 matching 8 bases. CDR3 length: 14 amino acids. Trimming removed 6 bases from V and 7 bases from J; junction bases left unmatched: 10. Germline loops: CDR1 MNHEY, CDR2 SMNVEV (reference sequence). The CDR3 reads CASRGTGRTVGYTF. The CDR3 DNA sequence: TGTGCCAGCAGAGGGACAGGCCGGACGGTTGGCTACACCTTC.

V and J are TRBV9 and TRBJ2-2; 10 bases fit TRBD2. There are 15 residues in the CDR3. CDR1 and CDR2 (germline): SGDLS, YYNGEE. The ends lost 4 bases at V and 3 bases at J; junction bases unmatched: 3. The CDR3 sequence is CASSFSGRDTGELFF. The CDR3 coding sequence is TGTGCCAGCAGCTTCAGCGGGAGGGACACCGGGGAGCTGTTTTTT.

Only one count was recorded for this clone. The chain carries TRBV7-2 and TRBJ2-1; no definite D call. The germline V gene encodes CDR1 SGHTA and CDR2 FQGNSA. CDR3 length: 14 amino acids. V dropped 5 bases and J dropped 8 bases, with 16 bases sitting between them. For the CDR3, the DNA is TGTGCCAGCAGCCTCACCTTCGACGCCCATGAGCAGTTCTTC. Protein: CASSLTFDAHEQFF.

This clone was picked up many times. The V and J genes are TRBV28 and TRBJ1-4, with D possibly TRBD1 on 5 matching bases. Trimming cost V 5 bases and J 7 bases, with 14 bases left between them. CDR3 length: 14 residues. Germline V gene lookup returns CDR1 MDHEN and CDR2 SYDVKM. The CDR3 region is CASSRTPGGEKLFF. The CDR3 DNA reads TGTGCCAGCAGTCGAACCCCGGGGGGTGAAAAACTGTTTTTT.

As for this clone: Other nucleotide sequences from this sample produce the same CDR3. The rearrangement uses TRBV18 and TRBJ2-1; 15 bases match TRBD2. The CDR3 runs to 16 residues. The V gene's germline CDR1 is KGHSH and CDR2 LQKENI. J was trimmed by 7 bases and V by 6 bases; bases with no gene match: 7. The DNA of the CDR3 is TGTGCCAGCTCTCCGCCGGGACTAGCGGGAGGAAATGAGCAGTTCTTC. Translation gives CASSPPGLAGGNEQFF.

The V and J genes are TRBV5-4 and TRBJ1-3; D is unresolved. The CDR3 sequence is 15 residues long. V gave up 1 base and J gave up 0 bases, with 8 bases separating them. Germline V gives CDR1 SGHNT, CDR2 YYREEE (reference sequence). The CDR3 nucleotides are TGTGCCAGCAGCTTGTCAGGTTCCTCTGGAAACACCATATATTTT. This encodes CASSLSGSSGNTIYF.

The CDR3 spells CAISEFGGRNQPQHF. The CDR3 nucleotides are TGTGCCATCAGTGAGTTTGGAGGGCGCAATCAGCCCCAGCATTTT. This chain links TRBV10-3 with TRBJ1-5; D is undetermined. The CDR3 is 15 residues long. V lost 1 base and J 2 bases, leaving 9 bases between the germline ends. Germline V gene lookup returns CDR1 ENHRY and CDR2 SYGVKD.

The CDR3 nucleotides read TGTGCCAGCAGTTCGGGCAGGGGAGATCAGCCCCAGCATTTT. Its translation is CASSSGRGDQPQHF. V is TRBV28 and J is TRBJ1-5, with a possible D match to TRBD1 (6 bases). The CDR3 has 14 residues. The ends were cut back, 4 bases at V and 5 bases at J, with 12 bases in the middle. Germline-derived CDR1 and CDR2 are MDHEN and SYDVKM.

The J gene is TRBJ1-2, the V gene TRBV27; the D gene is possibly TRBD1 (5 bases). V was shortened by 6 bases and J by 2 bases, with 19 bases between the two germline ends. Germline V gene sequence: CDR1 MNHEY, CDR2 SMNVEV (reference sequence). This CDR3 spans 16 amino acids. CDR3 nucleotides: TGTGCCAGCAGCCAAAACTGGAGGGGTTTCAACTATGGCTACACCTTC. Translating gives CASSQNWRGFNYGYTF.

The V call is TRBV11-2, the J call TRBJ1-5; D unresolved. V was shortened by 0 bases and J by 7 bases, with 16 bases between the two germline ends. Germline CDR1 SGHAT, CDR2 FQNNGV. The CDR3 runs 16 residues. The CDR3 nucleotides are TGTGCCAGCAGCTTAGACACGGTTGGTGGTGGACAGCCCCAGCATTTT. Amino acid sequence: CASSLDTVGGGQPQHF.

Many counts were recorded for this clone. The CDR3 spells CASSLDLRAETQYF. The CDR3 nucleotides are TGCGCCAGCAGCTTGGATTTGCGGGCAGAGACCCAGTACTTC. This chain joins TRBV5-1 and TRBJ2-5, with D maybe TRBD2 (5 bases). The CDR3 runs to 14 residues. Trimming stripped 0 bases from V and 4 bases from J, with 10 bases between. The V gene's germline CDR1 is SGHRS and CDR2 YFSETQ.

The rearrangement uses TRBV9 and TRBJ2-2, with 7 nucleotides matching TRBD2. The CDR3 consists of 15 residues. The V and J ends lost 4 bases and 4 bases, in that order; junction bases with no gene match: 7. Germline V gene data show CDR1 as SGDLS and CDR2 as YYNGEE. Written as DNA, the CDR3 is TGTGCCAGCAGCATAAGCGGGAAGGTCACCGGGGAGCTGTTTTTT. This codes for CASSISGKVTGELFF.

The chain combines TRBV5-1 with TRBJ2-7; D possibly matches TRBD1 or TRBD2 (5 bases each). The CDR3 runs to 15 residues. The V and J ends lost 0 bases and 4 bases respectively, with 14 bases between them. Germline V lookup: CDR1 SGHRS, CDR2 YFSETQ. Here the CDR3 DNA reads TGCGCCAGCAGCTTGGGTGGGGGAATGCGTTACGAGCAGTACTTC. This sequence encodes CASSLGGGMRYEQYF.

The CDR3 spells CASSERKSKETQYF. The DNA of the CDR3 is TGTGCCAGCAGTGAACGTAAAAGCAAAGAGACCCAGTACTTC. The chain has TRBV2 and TRBJ2-5; D gene uncertain. This CDR3 has 14 residues. V was clipped by 2 bases and J by 3 bases, with 10 bases between them. Per germline, CDR1 SNHLY and CDR2 FYNNEI.

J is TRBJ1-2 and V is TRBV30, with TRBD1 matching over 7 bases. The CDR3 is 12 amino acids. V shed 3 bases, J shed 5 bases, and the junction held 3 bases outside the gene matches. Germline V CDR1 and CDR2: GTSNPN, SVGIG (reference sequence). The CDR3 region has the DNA TGTGCCTGGAGCCAGACAGGGTATGGCTACACCTTC. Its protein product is CAWSQTGYGYTF.

The CDR3 DNA follows: TGTGCCAGCAGCCCCCACCAGGGGCTGCAGACCCAGTACTTC. Translated, it gives CASSPHQGLQTQYF. The V call is TRBV7-9, the J call TRBJ2-5; tentatively, D is TRBD1 (6 bases). CDR3 length: 14 residues. Germline lookup yields CDR1 SEHNR and CDR2 FQNEAQ (reference sequence). The V gene lost 5 bases and the J gene lost 6 bases, with 16 bases spanning the gap.

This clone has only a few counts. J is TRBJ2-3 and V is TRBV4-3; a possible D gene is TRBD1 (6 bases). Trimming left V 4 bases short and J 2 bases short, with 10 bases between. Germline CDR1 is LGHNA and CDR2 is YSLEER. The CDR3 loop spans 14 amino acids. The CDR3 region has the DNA TGCGCCAGCAGCCTGGCAGGGGACACAGATACGCAGTATTTT. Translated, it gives CASSLAGDTDTQYF.

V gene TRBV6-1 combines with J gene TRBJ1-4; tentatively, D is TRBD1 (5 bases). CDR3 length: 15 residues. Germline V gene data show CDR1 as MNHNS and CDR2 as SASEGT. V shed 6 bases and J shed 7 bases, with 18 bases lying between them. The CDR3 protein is CASRGLGGRAEKLFF. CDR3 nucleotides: TGTGCCAGCAGGGGACTGGGAGGGAGAGCTGAAAAACTGTTTTTT.